This T cell receptor beta chain was identified in a study of PD-L1 blockade in urothelial cancer. Germline-derived CDR1 and CDR2 are SGHDT and YYEEEE. V shed 0 bases and J shed 6 bases, with 15 bases lying between them. CDR3 size: 16 residues. Each patient presented with locally advanced or metastatic urothelial carcinoma. Templates that were synthetic TCR analogs were spiked into each PCR. Sequenced by immunoSEQ multiplex PCR; TCRdb stores in-frame clones only, minus some. The sample has just under 30,000 clones, about 88% seen once; the top ten hold around 1.9%. The material sequenced was PBMCs, taken around atezolizumab (anti-PD-L1) treatment. The genes are TRBV5-6 and TRBJ1-4; tentatively, D is TRBD1 (6 bases). The TCR comes from a man aged 45 to 65 with urothelial cancer. Here the CDR3 DNA reads TGTGCCAGCAGCTTGGCAAGGACAGCAAGGGATGAAAAACTGTTTTTT. Its translation is CASSLARTARDEKLFF.